This TCR beta chain was documented in a study of shared clonotypes between healthy human individuals. For the study at large: The plates for each donor numbered three CD4 naive, three CD4 memory, two CD8 naive and one CD8 memory.

Data came from immunoSEQ multiplex PCR; TCRdb stores just in-frame clones and leaves some out. The sample contains roughly 520,000 clones, roughly 95% of which appear only once. The length of the CDR3 is 16 residues. The V gene's germline CDR1 is MGHRA and CDR2 YSYEKL. J gave up 1 base and V 2 bases, and 4 bases lay outside the gene matches. The TCR was taken from a woman in her twenties or thirties in good health. J is TRBJ2-2 and V is TRBV4-1; 7 bases map to TRBD2. Input material: naive CD4+ T cells sorted from blood. The subset here: CD45RA+ positively selected. This CDR3 reads CASSQFTSVNTGELFF. The CDR3, as DNA: TGCGCCAGCAGCCAATTTACTAGCGTGAACACCGGGGAGCTGTTTTTT.